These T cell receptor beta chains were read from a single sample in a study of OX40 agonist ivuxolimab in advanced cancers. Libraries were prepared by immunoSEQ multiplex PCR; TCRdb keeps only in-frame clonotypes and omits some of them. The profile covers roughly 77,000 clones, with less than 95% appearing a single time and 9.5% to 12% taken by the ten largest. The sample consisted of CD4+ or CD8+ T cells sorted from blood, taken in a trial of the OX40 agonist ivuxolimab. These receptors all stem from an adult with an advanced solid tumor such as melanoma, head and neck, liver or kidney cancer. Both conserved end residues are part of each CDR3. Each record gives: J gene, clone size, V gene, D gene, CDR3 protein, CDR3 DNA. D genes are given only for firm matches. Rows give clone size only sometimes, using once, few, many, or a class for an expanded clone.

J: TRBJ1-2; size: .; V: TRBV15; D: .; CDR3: CATSRVPWPGGGGLGGYGYTF; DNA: TGTGCCACCAGCAGAGTTCCCTGGCCCGGAGGTGGAGGACTTGGGGGCTATGGCTACACCTTC
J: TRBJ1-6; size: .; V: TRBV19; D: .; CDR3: CASSTYEGGKGSPLHF; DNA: TGTGCCAGTAGCACATACGAGGGGGGGAAGGGATCACCCCTCCACTTT
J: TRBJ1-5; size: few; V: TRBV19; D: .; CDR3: CASSSTVIKQPQHF; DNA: TGTGCCAGTAGTAGTACAGTCATCAAGCAGCCCCAGCATTTT
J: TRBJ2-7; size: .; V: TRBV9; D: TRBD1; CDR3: CASSMTGSSYEQYF; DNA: TGTGCCAGCAGCATGACAGGGAGCTCCTACGAGCAGTACTTC
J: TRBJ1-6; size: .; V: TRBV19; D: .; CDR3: CASFGGSGNSPLHF; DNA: TGTGCCTCTTTTGGGGGAAGTGGTAATTCACCCCTCCACTTT
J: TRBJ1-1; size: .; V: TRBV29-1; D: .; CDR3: CSVRFTSGLQVGAFF; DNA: TGCAGCGTTCGATTCACCTCAGGGCTACAAGTAGGAGCTTTCTTT
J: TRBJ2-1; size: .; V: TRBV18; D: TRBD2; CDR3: CASSPAGLAPSSYNEQFF; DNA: TGTGCCAGCTCACCAGCGGGACTAGCGCCGAGCTCCTACAATGAGCAGTTCTTC
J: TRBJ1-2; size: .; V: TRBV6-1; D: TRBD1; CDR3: CASSEMTGGNGYTF; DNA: TGTGCCAGCAGTGAAATGACAGGGGGGAATGGCTACACCTTC
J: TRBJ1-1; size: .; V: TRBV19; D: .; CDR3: CASSIGMGSEAFF; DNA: TGTGCCAGTAGTATTGGCATGGGGTCTGAAGCTTTCTTT
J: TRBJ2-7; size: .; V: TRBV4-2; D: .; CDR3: CASSPGLFPYEQYF; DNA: TGTGCCAGCAGCCCGGGGCTCTTTCCCTACGAGCAGTACTTC
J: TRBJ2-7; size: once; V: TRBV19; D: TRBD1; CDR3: CASSAGTGGYEQYF; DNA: TGTGCCAGTAGTGCCGGGACAGGAGGTTACGAGCAGTACTTC
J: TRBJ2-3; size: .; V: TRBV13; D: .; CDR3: CASSLSSGFGLSTDTQYF; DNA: TGTGCCAGCAGCTTATCGTCGGGCTTTGGACTTAGCACAGATACGCAGTATTTT
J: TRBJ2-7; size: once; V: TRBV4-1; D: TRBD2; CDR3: CASSQALLGLAGVYEQYF; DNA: TGCGCCAGCAGCCAAGCCCTCCTCGGACTAGCGGGGGTCTACGAGCAGTACTTC
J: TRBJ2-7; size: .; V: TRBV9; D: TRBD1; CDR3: CASSPTGRQGDYEQYF; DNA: TGTGCCAGCAGCCCCACGGGGCGACAGGGTGATTACGAGCAGTACTTC
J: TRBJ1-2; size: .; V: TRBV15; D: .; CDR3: CATSSGVGNNYGYTF; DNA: TGTGCCACCAGCAGTGGGGTGGGGAATAACTATGGCTACACCTTC
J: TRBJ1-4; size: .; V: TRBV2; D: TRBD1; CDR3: CATAGGYATNEKLFF; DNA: TGTGCCACTGCAGGGGGGTATGCAACTAATGAAAAACTGTTTTTT
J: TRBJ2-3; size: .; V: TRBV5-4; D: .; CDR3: CASRILEVFPTDTQYF; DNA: TGTGCCAGCAGGATCCTGGAGGTCTTCCCCACAGATACGCAGTATTTT
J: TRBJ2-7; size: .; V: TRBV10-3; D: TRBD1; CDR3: CAISEGGQGVLYEQYF; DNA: TGTGCCATCAGTGAGGGCGGGCAGGGGGTCCTTTACGAGCAGTACTTC
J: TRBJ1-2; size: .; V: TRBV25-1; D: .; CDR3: CASSERVGHRFSGYTF; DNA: TGTGCCAGCAGTGAAAGGGTTGGACATCGATTCAGTGGCTACACCTTC
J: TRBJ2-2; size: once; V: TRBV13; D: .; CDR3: CASSPATQGPNTGELFF; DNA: TGTGCCAGCAGCCCGGCCACTCAGGGACCTAACACCGGGGAGCTGTTTTTT